Listed here is a single T cell receptor (beta chain). Patients of the Seattle cohort, enrolled during active infection, were followed longitudinally. These data are taken from a study of blood T cell repertoires in COVID-19. Study at large: COVID-19 samples, acute and convalescent, were from the United States, Italy and Spain. Sample material is recorded as cDNA or gDNA derived from T cells, B-cell-depleted T cells, or PBMCs.

As originally analysed: Scientists estimated how many nucleated cells there were by amplifying reference gene primers. The method was immunoSEQ multiplex PCR; TCRdb's version includes in-frame clones alone and lacks a portion of them. Clone size and the V and J calls come from that table; the DNA yielded D and trimming. The sample has about 180,000 clones, 75% to 85% seen once. Trimming stripped 4 bases from V and 4 bases from J, with 11 bases between. The CDR3 loop spans 13 amino acids. The V gene's germline CDR1 is SGHRS and CDR2 YFSETQ. The TCR sequence derives from a woman aged 55 to 70 with COVID-19, enrolled during active disease. J is TRBJ2-5 and V is TRBV5-1; D gene ambiguous. The material sequenced was peripheral blood. CDR3 in amino acids: CASSPPRPETQYF. CDR3 bases: TGCGCCAGCAGCCCTCCCAGGCCAGAGACCCAGTACTTC.